A selection of T cell receptor beta chains follows, all from one sample in a study of blood T cell repertoires in COVID-19. TCRdb keeps only in-frame clones here, not all; method: immunoSEQ multiplex PCR. The sample includes a few hundred thousand clones, more than 75% of them seen just once. Sequencing used PBMCs or T cells enriched from blood (not recorded which). These receptors originate from a woman between 55 and 75 years old in a cohort exposed to, infected with or recovered from COVID-19 (not recorded which). The CDR3 runs from the conserved cysteine through the conserved F or W. The order of the fields is D gene, clone size, V gene, CDR3 protein. A D gene is named only where the DNA matches it firmly. A clone size is listed for some rows: how often the clone was seen (once, few, many), or a class if it is expanded.

NA	NA	TRBV11-3	CASSLDHGGTEAFF
TRBD1	NA	TRBV18	CASQTGRNEKLFF
NA	few	TRBV28	CASSLVQGNYGYTF
NA	NA	TRBV4-3	CASSQDRGNTIYF
TRBD1	NA	TRBV11-2	CASSVGQGVNEQYF
NA	once	TRBV28	CASTIQGGAYEQYF
NA	NA	TRBV5-1	CASSWTGSEQYF
TRBD1	NA	TRBV29-1	CSVSGTGISYEQYF
TRBD1	once	TRBV9	CASRGTGGAFF
TRBD1	NA	TRBV19	CATRRTGGVSGANVLTF
NA	NA	TRBV6-1	CASSEARGRSPLHF
TRBD2	few	TRBV15	CATISSGKGSYNEQFF
TRBD1	NA	TRBV6-5	CASRGDSLNEQFF
TRBD1	NA	TRBV19	CASRMDRGEYTIYF
NA	NA	TRBV5-1	CASSRQTYPYEQYF
TRBD2	NA	TRBV7-9	CASSGYQREGLTDTQYF
NA	few	TRBV15	CATSRAQTGTGIGYTF
NA	NA	TRBV11-2	CASSQEASNQPQHF
NA	NA	TRBV5-8	CASSLGLGENEQFF
NA	once	TRBV9	CASSVGMGQGGEKLFF
NA	NA	TRBV5-6	CASSLGTTNEAFF
NA	NA	TRBV10-3	CAIRGLLDQPQHF
NA	NA	TRBV6-6	CASSPAGATNEKLFF
NA	NA	TRBV9	CASSDSSGIQPQHF
NA	NA	TRBV2	CASSVGLPKGNEQFF
NA	NA	TRBV30	CAWSIENTIYF
TRBD1	NA	TRBV2	CASVAGRTGETQYF
TRBD2	NA	TRBV2	CASSARLAGAGADTQYF
TRBD2	NA	TRBV28	CASRRLAGGSYTQYF
NA	NA	TRBV9	CASSVDPNRDIYNEQFF
NA	NA	TRBV6-4	CASEENNEQFF
TRBD1	NA	TRBV5-1	CASSLEGGPGNTIYF
NA	NA	TRBV4-1	CASSQVKGVGGYTF
NA	NA	TRBV7-3	CASSLGPGSTYEQYF
TRBD2	NA	TRBV7-8	CASSSVSGRANGEQYF
NA	NA	TRBV18	CASSPTWSSYEQYF
TRBD2	once	TRBV7-3	CASSLTGLAADTQYF
NA	NA	TRBV2	CASTPGGEGTEAFF
NA	NA	TRBV19	CASTTGKGNQPQHF
NA	NA	TRBV19	CASIPPSTSGNTIYF
TRBD1	NA	TRBV19	CASSPDRGQRGGEKLFF
TRBD1	NA	TRBV27	CASSWTGTGANQPQHF
NA	once	TRBV6-4	CASRISGNGANVLTF
NA	NA	TRBV28	CASVGLINQPQHF
TRBD2	NA	TRBV9	CASSVVAGRDTQYF
TRBD2	NA	TRBV11-1	CASSLRTSGQIETQYF